This entry describes one TCR beta chain. What it recognizes is unknown. This entry comes from a study of shared clonotypes between healthy human individuals. Looking at the study overall: With ages of 18 to 49, the donors were a couple of women and a few men.

At the deep level, the assay was run. Sequencing was performed with immunoSEQ multiplex PCR; in TCRdb, only in-frame clones are kept and a portion is missing. The sample records about 750,000 clones, 80% to 95% being singletons. Naive CD8 cells comprised CD45RO-negative, CCR7-positively selected cells, excluding terminally differentiated effector memory CD45RA+ cells. Points from the study as a whole: Sampling covered blood only; tissue repertoires likely differ. The low donor count limited represented genetic and exposure-history diversity.

V dropped 1 base and J dropped 7; count of bases not matched to a gene: 3. The CDR3 spans 14 residues. Germline-derived CDR1 and CDR2 are SGHKS and YYEKEE (reference sequence). The receptor was derived from a young man in good health. The rearrangement links TRBV5-5 to TRBJ2-7; 12 bases match TRBD1. Sequenced: naive CD8+ T cells sorted from blood. The CDR3 DNA reads TGTGCCAGCAGCTTGTGGGACAGGGGGCTTGAGCAGTACTTC. This gives the protein CASSLWDRGLEQYF.